These 32 T cell receptor beta chains were all obtained from the same sample, sequenced in a study of CD8 T cells in ankylosing spondylitis. TCRdb re-derived calls from the 5' RACE reads in MiXCR, one entry per CDR3 protein. The sample shows hundreds of thousands of distinct CDR3 sequences, 20% to 30% of them seen only once. The sequenced sample was blood, either unsorted or a sorted T cell fraction (not recorded which). The receptor source for this set is a male donor with ankylosing spondylitis or in good health (not recorded which).

This clonotype was recorded many times. The rearrangement joins TRBV4-1 to TRBJ2-5; no firm D call. The V and J ends lost 0 bases and 5 bases respectively, with 10 bases between them. The CDR3 is 14 amino acids. Germline CDR1 is MGHRA and CDR2 is YSYEKL. The CDR3 is CASSQDSKRETQYF. The DNA for the CDR3 is TGCGCCAGCAGCCAAGATTCCAAGAGGGAGACCCAGTACTTC.

This clonotype came up many times. This chain joins TRBV20-1 and TRBJ2-7; 8 bases line up with TRBD2. CDR1 is DFQATT, CDR2 SNEGSKA, per germline (reference sequence). This CDR3 spans 15 amino acids. The V and J ends lost 3 bases and 2 bases, in that order; junction bases with no gene match: 9. As DNA, the CDR3 is TGCAGTGCTAGCCGAAGCGGGAGTAACGCCTACGAGCAGTACTTC. Translated, it gives CSASRSGSNAYEQYF.

This clonotype was seen at least ten times. This sequence joins TRBV5-1 and TRBJ1-1; D may be TRBD1 (5 bases). The CDR3 is 13 amino acids. Germline values: CDR1 SGHRS, CDR2 YFSETQ. Trimming took off 9 bases at V and 7 bases at J, with 19 bases between the two ends. The CDR3 reads CATRSGTGLEAFF. DNA of the CDR3: TGCGCCACCAGATCTGGGACGGGGCTTGAAGCTTTCTTT. Together with reference TRBV5-1 and TRBJ1-1, the CDR3 gives the full variable domain: KAGVTQTPRYLIKTRGQQVTLSCSPISGHRSVSWYQQTPGQGLQFLFEYFSETQRNKGNFPGRFSGRQFSNSRSEMNVSTLELGDSALYLCATRSGTGLEAFFGQGTRLTVV.

The table lists this clonotype with many counts. This chain uses TRBV12-3 or TRBV12-4 with TRBJ1-1; perhaps TRBD1 as D (5 bases). The germline V and J ends were trimmed by 3 bases and 0 bases, with 8 bases remaining between them. The CDR3 is 14 residues long. The CDR3 region has the DNA TGTGCCAGCAGTTTGGGGGGAGTGAACACTGAAGCTTTCTTT. This translates into CASSLGGVNTEAFF.

Worth noting for this clonotype: It is likely a read error, because the conserved phenylalanine at the end of the CDR3 is missing. The chain links TRBV15 to TRBJ2-5, with D possibly TRBD2 on 6 matching bases. The CDR3 spans 13 residues. CDR1 and CDR2 (germline): LNHNV, YYDKDF (reference sequence). V shed 8 bases and J shed 2 bases, with 12 bases lying between them. The CDR3 bases are TGTGCCACCGGGCGGGATAGTCAAGAGACCCAGTACTCC. Amino acids: CATGRDSQETQYS.

This clonotype has a handful of counts. The chain recombines TRBV20-1 with TRBJ2-7; TRBD1 matches at 8 bases. CDR3 length: 12 residues. J lost 9 bases, V lost 4 bases, and 8 bases had no gene match. The germline gives CDR1 DFQATT, CDR2 SNEGSKA (reference sequence). CDR3 DNA: TGCAGTGCTACAGGGGGCGAGGTACGGCAGTACTTC. This codes for CSATGGEVRQYF.

V usage is TRBV29-1 and J usage is TRBJ2-2; D call uncertain. Germline V lookup: CDR1 SQVTM, CDR2 ANQGSEA. The CDR3 sequence is 13 residues long. Trimming stripped 3 bases from V and 1 base from J, with 6 bases between. CDR3 sequence (DNA): TGCAGCGTTGACCTTCGGAACACCGGGGAGCTGTTTTTT. Its protein is CSVDLRNTGELFF.

There are many counts of this clonotype. The V call is TRBV29-1, the J call TRBJ2-5, with unresolved D. Trimming cost V 3 bases and J 2 bases, with 10 bases left between them. Germline loops: CDR1 SQVTM, CDR2 ANQGSEA. The CDR3 runs to 13 residues. The CDR3 reads CSVDGRNQETQYF. The CDR3 DNA follows: TGCAGCGTTGATGGAAGGAATCAAGAGACCCAGTACTTC.

This CDR3 reads CSARPLESTGNEQFF. In nucleotides, the CDR3 is TGCAGTGCTAGACCCCTCGAGAGTACGGGAAATGAGCAGTTCTTC. The chain links TRBV20-1 to TRBJ2-1; D is possibly TRBD2 (5 bases). Germline V gene lookup returns CDR1 DFQATT and CDR2 SNEGSKA (reference sequence). This CDR3 comprises 15 residues. V was shortened by 2 bases and J by 7 bases, with 18 bases between the two germline ends.

There are many counts of this clonotype. The chain couples TRBV5-1 to TRBJ2-2, with TRBD2 matching 9 bases. This CDR3 is built from 14 residues. V lost 6 bases and J lost 7; bases outside the gene matches: 7. CDR1 and CDR2 (germline): SGHRS, YFSETQ. The CDR3 bases are TGCGCCAGCAAGCCTAGCGGGATAATCGGGGAGCTGTTTTTT. Translating gives CASKPSGIIGELFF.

This clonotype has only a few counts. The chain carries TRBV29-1 and TRBJ2-7, with D possibly TRBD2 on 5 matching bases. CDR3 length equals 12 residues. Deletions cut 4 bases from V and 3 bases from J, with 10 bases between. Germline V gene lookup returns CDR1 SQVTM and CDR2 ANQGSEA. The CDR3 spells CSVAGINYEQYF. The DNA for the CDR3 is TGCAGCGTTGCCGGGATCAACTACGAGCAGTACTTC.

This clonotype occurred many times. The chain links TRBV10-3 to TRBJ2-2, with D possibly being TRBD1 or TRBD2 (5 bases each). V gave up 0 bases and J gave up 0 bases, with 8 bases separating them. The CDR3 has 16 residues. Germline CDR1 ENHRY, CDR2 SYGVKD. CDR3 coding DNA: TGTGCCATCAGTGAGTCGCGAGGGGCGAACACCGGGGAGCTGTTTTTT. Its translation is CAISESRGANTGELFF.

This rearrangement joins TRBV4-2 to TRBJ2-7; TRBD1 agrees at 8 bases. Germline lookup yields CDR1 LGHNA and CDR2 YNFKEQ. CDR3 length: 12 residues. Trimming took 4 bases from V and 5 from J; bases not matched to a gene: 1. As DNA, the CDR3 is TGTGCCAGCAGCCCGGACAGGGACGAGCAGTACTTC. Amino acid sequence: CASSPDRDEQYF.

In its sample, this clonotype was seen once. The V call is TRBV7-8, the J call TRBJ1-1, with no clear D. Trimming removed 5 bases at V and 10 bases at J, with 17 bases between. CDR3 length equals 13 residues. Germline CDR1 reads SGHVS; CDR2 reads FQNEAQ. This chain's CDR3 is CASSPTLVPRAFF. The CDR3 coding sequence is TGTGCCAGCAGCCCTACATTGGTACCGAGAGCTTTCTTT.

Only a few counts were recorded for this clonotype. The rearrangement uses TRBV6-1 and TRBJ2-7; unclear D gene. V was trimmed by 4 bases and J by 6 bases, leaving 16 bases between them. CDR1 MNHNS and CDR2 SASEGT come from the germline V gene. CDR3 length equals 14 residues. CDR3 nucleotide sequence: TGTGCCAGCAGTGCGACACCCTTGATGGGCGAGCAGTACTTC. It specifies CASSATPLMGEQYF.

There are many counts of this clonotype. This rearrangement joins TRBV15 to TRBJ2-3; D possibly corresponds to TRBD1 (6 bases). Germline-derived CDR1 and CDR2 are LNHNV and YYDKDF (reference sequence). The CDR3 consists of 13 residues. The V gene lost 4 bases and the J gene lost 4 bases, with 9 bases spanning the gap. In DNA, the CDR3 is TGTGCCACCAGCACATCAGGGGCAGATACGCAGTATTTT. Its translation is CATSTSGADTQYF.

The genes are TRBV20-1 and TRBJ2-7; D call uncertain. V was cut by 2 bases and J by 4 bases, with 6 bases left in between. The CDR3 covers 11 residues. Germline CDR1 reads DFQATT; CDR2 reads SNEGSKA (reference sequence). The CDR3 loop is CSARLGYEQYF. CDR3 coding DNA: TGCAGTGCTAGACTAGGTTACGAGCAGTACTTC.

The table lists this clonotype with many counts. The gene calls are TRBV28 and TRBJ2-1; D possibly corresponds to TRBD2 (5 bases). The germline V and J ends were trimmed by 8 bases and 4 bases, with 18 bases remaining between them. The CDR3 totals 15 residues. CDR1 and CDR2 (germline): MDHEN, SYDVKM. The CDR3 DNA sequence: TGTGCCAGCCCCACTGGCGGGCGGTCTTACAATGAGCAGTTCTTC. It yields the protein CASPTGGRSYNEQFF.

This clonotype was seen ten or more times. The J gene is TRBJ2-7, the V gene TRBV9; D not certain. CDR1 is SGDLS, CDR2 YYNGEE, per germline. The CDR3 covers 13 residues. V was clipped by 4 bases and J by 5 bases, with 13 bases between them. The CDR3, as DNA: TGTGCCAGCAGCCCCTTGGGGTTCAACGAGCAGTACTTC. This sequence encodes CASSPLGFNEQYF.

The CDR3 is CASSAPRDRGMETQYF. The DNA of the CDR3 is TGTGCCAGCAGCGCGCCCCGGGACAGGGGAATGGAGACCCAGTACTTC. This chain joins TRBV5-5 and TRBJ2-5, with TRBD1 matching over 10 bases. Germline CDR1 is SGHKS and CDR2 is YYEKEE (reference sequence). Trimming removed 4 bases from V and 5 bases from J; junction bases left unmatched: 11. This CDR3 contains 16 residues.

This clonotype was seen ten or more times. The chain links TRBV3-1 to TRBJ1-5; the match to TRBD1 covers 7 bases. The V segment lost 4 bases and the J segment 7 bases; nucleotides outside the gene matches: 7. Germline V gene data show CDR1 as LGHDT and CDR2 as YNNKEL (reference sequence). This CDR3 region has 14 residues. CDR3 coding DNA: TGTGCCAGCAGCCGCCAGGGGGTCGGACAGCCCCAGCATTTT. It yields the protein CASSRQGVGQPQHF.

With regard to this clonotype: A much larger clone lies a single base off, so this may be a read error. J is TRBJ2-7 and V is TRBV20-1; TRBD2 might be the D (6 bases). CDR3 length: 15 residues. Germline values: CDR1 DFQATT, CDR2 SNEGSKA (reference sequence). The CDR3, as DNA: TGCAGTGGTAGAGATGAGGGAGGATACTCCTACGAGCAGTACTTC. Its protein is CSGRDEGGYSYEQYF.

This clonotype was counted ten times or more. The rearrangement links TRBV4-3 to TRBJ1-2; 8 nucleotides agree with TRBD1. The V gene end was trimmed by 0 bases and the J gene end by 8 bases; junction bases not matched to a gene: 5. The CDR3 is made up of 14 amino acids. Germline CDR1 reads LGHNA; CDR2 reads YSLEER. The CDR3 region is CASSQETGVGGYTF. The CDR3 DNA reads TGCGCCAGCAGCCAAGAGACAGGGGTTGGCGGCTACACCTTC.

This chain joins TRBV9 and TRBJ2-1; 10 bases match TRBD2. The CDR3 has 16 residues. The ends lost 0 bases at V and 4 bases at J; junction bases unmatched: 4. Germline lookup yields CDR1 SGDLS and CDR2 YYNGEE. The CDR3 sequence: CASSVGPSGGYNEQFF. CDR3 in DNA: TGTGCCAGCAGCGTAGGACCTAGCGGGGGATACAATGAGCAGTTCTTC.

This clonotype has just a few counts. This chain links TRBV7-2 with TRBJ1-5; D uncertain. CDR1 and CDR2 (germline): SGHTA, FQGNSA. The germline V and J ends were trimmed by 4 bases and 5 bases, with 15 bases remaining between them. The CDR3 is 15 amino acids. Here the CDR3 DNA reads TGTGCCAGCAGCTCGGACGGAGGAAAGCATCAGCCCCAGCATTTT. Translation gives CASSSDGGKHQPQHF. Drawing the rest from reference TRBV7-2 and TRBJ1-5, the complete variable domain is GAGVSQSPSNKVTEKGKDVELRCDPISGHTALYWYRQSLGQGLEFLIYFQGNSAPDKSGLPSDRFSAERTGGSVSTLTIQRTQQEDSAVYLCASSSDGGKHQPQHFGDGTRLSIL.

In its sample, this clonotype was seen a few times. This chain connects TRBV29-1 to TRBJ1-2, with D possibly matching TRBD1 (5 bases). The CDR3 contains 14 residues. The germline V gene has CDR1 SQVTM and CDR2 ANQGSEA. V dropped 0 bases and J dropped 5 bases, with 13 bases sitting between them. The CDR3 DNA is TGCAGCGTTGAAGATCAGCCAGGGCTGTATGGCTACACCTTC. This encodes CSVEDQPGLYGYTF.

This clonotype was recorded a few times. The chain joins TRBV11-2 to TRBJ2-2, with D possibly being TRBD2 (5 bases). V was clipped by 2 bases and J by 8 bases, with 18 bases between them. Germline CDR1 and CDR2: SGHAT and FQNNGV. The CDR3 is 16 amino acids. CDR3 bases: TGTGCCAGCAGCTTAAGTTTGCTAGCAAATCAAGGGGAGCTGTTTTTT. This codes for CASSLSLLANQGELFF.

This clonotype has a count of ten or more. The V and J genes are TRBV20-1 and TRBJ1-1, with D tentatively TRBD1 (5 bases). The V gene's germline CDR1 is DFQATT and CDR2 SNEGSKA (reference sequence). The CDR3 is 15 amino acids. V was clipped by 0 bases and J by 5 bases, with 16 bases between them. CDR3 DNA: TGCAGTGCTAGAGACCGCCCCGGCGGGGGAACTGAAGCTTTCTTT. Amino acids: CSARDRPGGGTEAFF.

V usage is TRBV7-6 and J usage is TRBJ2-3, with 10 bases aligning to TRBD2. The V gene's germline CDR1 is SGHVS and CDR2 FNYEAQ. After removal of 0 bases from V and 4 bases from J, the junction contained 7 bases not matched to a gene. The CDR3 length is 17 residues. CDR3 coding DNA: TGTGCCAGCAGCTTAGCGCCTAGCGGGAGAGGGGCAGATACGCAGTATTTT. Translation: CASSLAPSGRGADTQYF.

This rearrangement joins TRBV10-3 to TRBJ1-2, with TRBD1 matching 7 bases. Trimming at V came to 2 bases and at J to 0 bases, leaving 12 bases not matched to a gene. This CDR3 spans 18 amino acids. Germline values: CDR1 ENHRY, CDR2 SYGVKD. The CDR3 DNA reads TGTGCCATCAGTGAGAGGGGACAGTCCGACTATGCTAACTATGGCTACACCTTC. Translating gives CAISERGQSDYANYGYTF.

The chain combines TRBV5-5 with TRBJ2-7; D unclear. CDR1 is SGHKS and CDR2 is YYEKEE in the germline V gene (reference sequence). The CDR3 sequence is 11 residues long. Trimming removed 2 bases from V and 7 bases from J, with 7 bases in between. Here the CDR3 DNA reads TGTGCCAGCAGCTTTTCAAGGGAGCAGTACTTC. Protein sequence: CASSFSREQYF.

The V gene is TRBV6-5, the J gene TRBJ2-1; D is uncertain. Germline V CDR1 and CDR2: MNHEY, SVGAGI. The CDR3 runs 13 residues. V dropped 2 bases and J dropped 9 bases, with 11 bases sitting between them. The chain's CDR3 is CASSYVGLSEQFF. In nucleotides, the CDR3 is TGTGCCAGCAGTTACGTAGGGCTCAGTGAGCAGTTCTTC.